This T cell receptor beta chain was observed in a study of vaccination effects on CD4 cells after COVID-19. The study, taken as a whole, reports: The study found that only 1 of 255 vaccine-induced clones from healthy vaccinees cross-reacted with common cold coronaviruses.

Before sequencing took place, the ViraFEST assay used viral peptide pools to expand antigen-specific CD4+ T cells. The culture ran for about 11 days, and then CD4+ T cells were isolated. Participants completed two doses of the BNT162b2 or mRNA-1273 vaccine. Vaccinated recipients, who were negative for nucleocapsid antibodies, had no history of SARS-CoV-2 infection. A few million PBMC were placed in each well, which was supplemented with 8.5 to 10 IU/ml IL-2 and roughly 9 ug/ml peptides. Cells had half their medium changed to IL-2 medium on days 3 and 7. Remarks on this clone: Antigen specificity is unknown.

Using immunoSEQ multiplex PCR, the repertoire was profiled, and TCRdb retains in-frame clones only, with some absent. The sample lists fewer than 80,000 clones, 74% seen once, with 1.5% to 1.8% in the top ten. Trimming removed 0 bases at V and 6 bases at J, with 14 bases between. This CDR3 is built from 14 residues. Germline assignment: CDR1 GTSNPN and CDR2 SVGIG (reference sequence). The sequence came from a human donor who received a COVID-19 vaccine. The genes are TRBV30 and TRBJ1-2; tentative D call: TRBD1 (5 bases). The specimen comprised CD4+ T cells from PBMCs cultured with HCoV-229E spike peptides, sampled after COVID-19 vaccination. The CDR3 nucleotides are TGTGCCTGGAGTGTAATTAGGATAGGGGATGGCTACACCTTC. Amino acid sequence: CAWSVIRIGDGYTF.